This T cell receptor (beta chain) comes out of a study of HIV-infected patients and healthy controls. CDR3 length: 16 residues. The V gene lost 6 bases and the J gene lost 6 bases, with 24 bases spanning the gap. Per germline, CDR1 SGHTA and CDR2 FQGTGA. Notes on the study in general: Untreated HIV+ repertoires had roughly threefold fewer distinct CDR3s and lower Shannon diversity than healthy controls.

Whole blood was used without fractionation, so all unsorted peripheral T cells were included. Alpha and beta constant-region primers primed reverse transcription of around 500 ng RNA. Separate chain-specific third strand synthesis with multiplexing indices produced the alpha and beta libraries. TCRdb redid the calling of the 5' RACE reads with MiXCR, one entry per CDR3 protein. The table lists fewer than 20,000 distinct CDR3 sequences, 9.5% to 15% of them singletons, with 8.5% to 14% in the top ten. This clonotype was observed at least ten times. Its antigen remains unknown. The sample comprised blood. This TCR derives from an adult in good health. This chain joins TRBV7-3 and TRBJ2-7; possible D gene TRBD1, 6 bases. In DNA, the CDR3 is TGTGCCAGCAGACCTACAGGGTCCAATCTTGTATGCGAGCAGTACTTC. As protein: CASRPTGSNLVCEQYF.